This TCR beta chain was documented in a study of radiation and T cells in renal cell carcinoma. Findings and caveats of the study: In blood, top tumor clones expanded by 2 weeks, shrinking by 4. No pretreatment tumor biopsies were available for baseline clonotypes.

Here immunoSEQ multiplex PCR was the method, and the copy in TCRdb shows in-frame clones only, minus some. The sample consists of 120,000 or so clones, 85% to 90% of them appearing once. This CDR3 region has 13 residues. Germline V gene data show CDR1 as SSHAT and CDR2 as FNYEAQ (reference sequence). Concerning this clone itself: Its antigen is not identified. The junction shows a germline mismatch at one end, possibly a read error.

As to time point: blood 2 weeks post-SBRT. Described treatment: 15 Gy SBRT to primary tumor, nephrectomy 4 weeks later. Clear cell pathology was present in this patient's renal cell carcinoma. The source is a woman in her seventies with renal cell carcinoma. Sequencing was performed on blood, taken from a patient whose treatment included radiotherapy and nephrectomy. The chain has TRBV7-7 and TRBJ1-1, with a tentative D call TRBD1 (5 bases). CDR3 nucleotides: TGTGCTAGCAGCTTAAGGGACGGCACTGAAGCTTTCTTT. It encodes CASSLRDGTEAFF.